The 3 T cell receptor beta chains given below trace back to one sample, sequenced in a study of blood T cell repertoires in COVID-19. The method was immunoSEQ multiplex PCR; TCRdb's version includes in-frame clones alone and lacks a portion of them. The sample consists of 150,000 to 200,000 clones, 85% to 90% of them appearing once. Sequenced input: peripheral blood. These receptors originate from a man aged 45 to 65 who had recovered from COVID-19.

CDR3 residues: CASSLRDRTLWANVLTF. CDR3 in DNA: TGTGCCAGCAGCCTCCGAGACAGGACCCTCTGGGCCAACGTCCTGACTTTC. The chain joins TRBV7-2 to TRBJ2-6; D perhaps matches TRBD1 (6 bases). V was shortened by 5 bases and J by 5 bases, with 19 bases between the two germline ends. CDR1 SGHTA and CDR2 FQGNSA come from the germline V gene. CDR3 length: 17 residues.

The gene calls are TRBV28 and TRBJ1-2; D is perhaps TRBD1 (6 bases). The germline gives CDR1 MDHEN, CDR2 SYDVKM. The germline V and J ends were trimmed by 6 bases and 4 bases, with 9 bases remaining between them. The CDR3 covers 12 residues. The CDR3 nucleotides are TGTGCCAGCAGACAGGGTGCCTATGGCTACACCTTC. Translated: CASRQGAYGYTF.

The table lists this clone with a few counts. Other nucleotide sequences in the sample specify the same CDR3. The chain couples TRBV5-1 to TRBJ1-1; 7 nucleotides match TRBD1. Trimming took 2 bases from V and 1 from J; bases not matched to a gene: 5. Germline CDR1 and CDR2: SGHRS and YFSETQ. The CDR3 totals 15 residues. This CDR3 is CASSLENRGNTEAFF. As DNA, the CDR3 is TGCGCCAGCAGCTTAGAAAACAGGGGGAACACTGAAGCTTTCTTT.